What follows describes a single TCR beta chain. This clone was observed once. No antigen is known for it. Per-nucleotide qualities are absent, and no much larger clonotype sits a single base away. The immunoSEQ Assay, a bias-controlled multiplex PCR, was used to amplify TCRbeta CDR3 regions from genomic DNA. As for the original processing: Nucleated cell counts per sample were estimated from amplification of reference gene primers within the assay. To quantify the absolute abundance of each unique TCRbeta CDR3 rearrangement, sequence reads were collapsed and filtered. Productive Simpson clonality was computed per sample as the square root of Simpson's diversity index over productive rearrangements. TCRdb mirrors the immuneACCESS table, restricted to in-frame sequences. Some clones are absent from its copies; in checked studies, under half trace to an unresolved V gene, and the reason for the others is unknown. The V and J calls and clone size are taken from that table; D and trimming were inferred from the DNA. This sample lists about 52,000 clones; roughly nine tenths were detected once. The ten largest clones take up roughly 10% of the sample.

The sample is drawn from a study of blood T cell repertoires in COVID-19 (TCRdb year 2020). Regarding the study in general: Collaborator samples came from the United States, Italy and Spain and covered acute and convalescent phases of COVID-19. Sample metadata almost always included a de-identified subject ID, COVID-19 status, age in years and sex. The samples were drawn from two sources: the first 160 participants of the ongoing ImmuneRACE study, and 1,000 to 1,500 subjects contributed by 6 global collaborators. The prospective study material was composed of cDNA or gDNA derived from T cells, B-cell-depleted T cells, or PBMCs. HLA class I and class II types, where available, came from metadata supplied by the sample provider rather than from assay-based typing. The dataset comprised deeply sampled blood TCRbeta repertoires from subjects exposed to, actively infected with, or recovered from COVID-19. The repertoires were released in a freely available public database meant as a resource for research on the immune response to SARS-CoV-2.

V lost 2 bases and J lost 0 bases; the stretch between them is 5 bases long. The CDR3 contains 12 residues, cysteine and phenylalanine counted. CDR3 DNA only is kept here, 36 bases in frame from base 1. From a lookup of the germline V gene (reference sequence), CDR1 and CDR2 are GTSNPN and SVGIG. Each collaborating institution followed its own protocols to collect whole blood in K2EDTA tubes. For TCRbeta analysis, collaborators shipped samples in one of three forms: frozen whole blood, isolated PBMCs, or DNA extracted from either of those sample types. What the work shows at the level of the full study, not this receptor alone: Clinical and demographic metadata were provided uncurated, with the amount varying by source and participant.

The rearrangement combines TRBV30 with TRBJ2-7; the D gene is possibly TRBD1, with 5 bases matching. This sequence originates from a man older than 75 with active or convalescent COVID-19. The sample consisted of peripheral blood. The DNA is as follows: TGTGCCTGGAGTAGGGGCTCCTACGAGCAGTACTTC. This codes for CAWSRGSYEQYF.